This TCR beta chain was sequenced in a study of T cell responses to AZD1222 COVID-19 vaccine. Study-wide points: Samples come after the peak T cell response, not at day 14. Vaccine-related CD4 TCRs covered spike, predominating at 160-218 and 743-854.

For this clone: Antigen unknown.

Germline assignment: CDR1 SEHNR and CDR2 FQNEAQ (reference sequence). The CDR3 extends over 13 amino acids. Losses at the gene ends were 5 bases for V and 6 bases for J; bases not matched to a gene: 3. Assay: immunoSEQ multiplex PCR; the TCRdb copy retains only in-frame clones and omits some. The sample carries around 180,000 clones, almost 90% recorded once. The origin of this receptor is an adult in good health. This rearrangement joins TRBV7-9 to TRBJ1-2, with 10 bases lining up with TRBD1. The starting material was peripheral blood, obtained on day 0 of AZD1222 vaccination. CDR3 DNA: TGTGCCAGCAGCGTAGGGACAGGGGATGGCTACACCTTC. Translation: CASSVGTGDGYTF. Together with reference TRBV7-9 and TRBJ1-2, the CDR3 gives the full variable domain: DTGVSQNPRHKITKRGQNVTFRCDPISEHNRLYWYRQTLGQGPEFLTYFQNEAQLEKSRLLSDRFSAERPKGSFSTLEIQRTEQGDSAMYLCASSVGTGDGYTFGSGTRLTVV.